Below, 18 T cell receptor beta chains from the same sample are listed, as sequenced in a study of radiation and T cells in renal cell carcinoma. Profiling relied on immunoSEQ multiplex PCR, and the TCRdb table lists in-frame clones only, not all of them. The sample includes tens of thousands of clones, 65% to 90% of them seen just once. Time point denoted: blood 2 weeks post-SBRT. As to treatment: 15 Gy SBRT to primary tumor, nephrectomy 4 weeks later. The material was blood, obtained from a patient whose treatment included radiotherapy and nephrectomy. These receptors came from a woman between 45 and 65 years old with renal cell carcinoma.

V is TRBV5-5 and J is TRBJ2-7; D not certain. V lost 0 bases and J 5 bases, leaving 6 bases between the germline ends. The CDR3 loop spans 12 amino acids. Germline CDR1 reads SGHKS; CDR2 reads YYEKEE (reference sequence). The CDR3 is CASSLEGHEQYF. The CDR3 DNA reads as TGTGCCAGCAGCTTGGAAGGACACGAGCAGTACTTC.

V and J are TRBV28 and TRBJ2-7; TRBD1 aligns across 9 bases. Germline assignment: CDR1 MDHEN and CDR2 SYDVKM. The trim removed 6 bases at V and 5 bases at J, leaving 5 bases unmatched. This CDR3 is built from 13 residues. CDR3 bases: TGTGCCAGCAGGGGGGACAGGGAAGACGAGCAGTACTTC. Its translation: CASRGDREDEQYF.

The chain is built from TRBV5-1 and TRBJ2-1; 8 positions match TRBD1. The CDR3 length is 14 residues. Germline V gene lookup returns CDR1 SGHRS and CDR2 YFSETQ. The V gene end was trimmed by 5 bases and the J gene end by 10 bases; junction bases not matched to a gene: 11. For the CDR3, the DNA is TGCGCCAGCAGAATACAGGGGGAGATCCAAGAGCAGTTCTTC. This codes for CASRIQGEIQEQFF.

CDR3 nucleotides: TGTGCCAGCAGCTCGGGACTAGCGGGACGCGAAAGGGAGTTCTTC. The encoded protein is CASSSGLAGREREFF. The rearrangement uses TRBV7-2 and TRBJ2-1; the match to TRBD2 covers 13 bases. The germline V gene encodes CDR1 SGHTA and CDR2 FQGNSA. The CDR3 runs to 15 residues. Germline trimming cut 4 bases from V and 14 bases from J; bases unmatched to any gene: 11.

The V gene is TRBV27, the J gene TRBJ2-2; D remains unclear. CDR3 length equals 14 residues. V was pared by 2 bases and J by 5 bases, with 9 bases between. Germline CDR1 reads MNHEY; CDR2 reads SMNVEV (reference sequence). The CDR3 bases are TGTGCCAGCAGTTTAACTGTTCCGACCGGGGAGCTGTTTTTT. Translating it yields CASSLTVPTGELFF.

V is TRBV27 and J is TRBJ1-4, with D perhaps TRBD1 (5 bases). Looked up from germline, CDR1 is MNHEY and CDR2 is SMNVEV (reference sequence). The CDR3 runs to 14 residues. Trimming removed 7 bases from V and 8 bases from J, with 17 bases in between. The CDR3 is CASIAGTEGEKLFF. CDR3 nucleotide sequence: TGTGCCAGCATAGCCGGGACGGAAGGGGAAAAACTGTTTTTT. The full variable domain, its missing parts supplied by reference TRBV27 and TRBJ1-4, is EAQVTQNPRYLITVTGKKLTVTCSQNMNHEYMSWYRQDPGLGLRQIYYSMNVEVTDKGDVPEGYKVSRKEKRNFPLILESPSPNQTSLYFCASIAGTEGEKLFFGSGTQLSVL.

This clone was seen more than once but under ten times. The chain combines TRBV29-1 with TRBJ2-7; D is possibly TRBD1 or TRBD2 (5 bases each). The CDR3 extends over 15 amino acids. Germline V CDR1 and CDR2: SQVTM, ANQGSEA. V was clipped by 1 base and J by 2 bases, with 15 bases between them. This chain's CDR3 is CSVEGRGRPPYEQYF. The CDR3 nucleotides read TGCAGCGTTGAAGGCCGGGGACGACCCCCCTACGAGCAGTACTTC.

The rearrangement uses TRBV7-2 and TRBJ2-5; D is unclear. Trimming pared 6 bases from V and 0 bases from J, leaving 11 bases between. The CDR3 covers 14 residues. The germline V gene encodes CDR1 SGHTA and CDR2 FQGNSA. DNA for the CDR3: TGTGCCAGCAGGTTCGGAACAAACCAAGAGACCCAGTACTTC. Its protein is CASRFGTNQETQYF.

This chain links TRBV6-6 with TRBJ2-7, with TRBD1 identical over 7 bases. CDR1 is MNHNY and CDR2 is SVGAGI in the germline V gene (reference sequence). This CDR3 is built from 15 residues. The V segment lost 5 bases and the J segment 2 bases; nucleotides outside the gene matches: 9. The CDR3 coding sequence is TGTGCCAGCAGTCGAATCGACAGGGAGACCTACGAGCAGTACTTC. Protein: CASSRIDRETYEQYF.

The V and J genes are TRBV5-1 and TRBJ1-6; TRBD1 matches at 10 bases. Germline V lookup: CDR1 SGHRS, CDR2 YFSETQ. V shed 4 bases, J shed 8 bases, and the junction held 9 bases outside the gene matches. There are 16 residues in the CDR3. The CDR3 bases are TGCGCCAGCAGCCAGAGTACCGGGACAGGGGATTCACCCCTCCACTTT. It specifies CASSQSTGTGDSPLHF.

The CDR3 nucleotides read TGCGCCAGCAGCTTCACCAGGGAAAACAATGAGCAGTTCTTC. It yields the protein CASSFTRENNEQFF. V gene TRBV5-1 combines with J gene TRBJ2-1; D is possibly TRBD1 (5 bases). Trimming removed 2 bases from V and 5 bases from J, with 11 bases in between. The length of the CDR3 is 14 residues. CDR1 and CDR2 from the germline V gene are SGHRS and YFSETQ.

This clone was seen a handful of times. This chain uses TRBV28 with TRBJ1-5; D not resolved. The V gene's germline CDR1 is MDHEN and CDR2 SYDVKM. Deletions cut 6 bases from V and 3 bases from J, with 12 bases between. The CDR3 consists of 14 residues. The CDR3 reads CASRVTYNNQPQHF. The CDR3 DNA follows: TGTGCCAGCAGGGTAACGTATAACAATCAGCCCCAGCATTTT.

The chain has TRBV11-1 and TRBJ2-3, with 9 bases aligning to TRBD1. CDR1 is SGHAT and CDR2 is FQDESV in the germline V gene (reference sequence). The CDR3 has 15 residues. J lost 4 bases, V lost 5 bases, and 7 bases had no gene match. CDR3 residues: CASSGQGIYSDTQYF. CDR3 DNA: TGTGCCAGCAGCGGACAGGGGATATACTCAGATACGCAGTATTTT. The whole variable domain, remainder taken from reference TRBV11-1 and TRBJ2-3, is EAEVAQSPRYKITEKSQAVAFWCDPISGHATLYWYRQILGQGPELLVQFQDESVVDDSQLPKDRFSAERLKGVDSTLKIQPAELGDSAMYLCASSGQGIYSDTQYFGPGTRLTVL.

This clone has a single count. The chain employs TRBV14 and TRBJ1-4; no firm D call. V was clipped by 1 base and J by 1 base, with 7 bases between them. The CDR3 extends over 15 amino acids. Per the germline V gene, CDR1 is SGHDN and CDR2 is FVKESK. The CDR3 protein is CASSQVSETNEKLFF. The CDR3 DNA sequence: TGTGCCAGCAGCCAAGTATCGGAAACTAATGAAAAACTGTTTTTT. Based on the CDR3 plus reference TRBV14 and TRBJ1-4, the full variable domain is EAGVTQFPSHSVIEKGQTVTLRCDPISGHDNLYWYRRVMGKEIKFLLHFVKESKQDESGMPNNRFLAERTGGTYSTLKVQPAELEDSGVYFCASSQVSETNEKLFFGSGTQLSVL.

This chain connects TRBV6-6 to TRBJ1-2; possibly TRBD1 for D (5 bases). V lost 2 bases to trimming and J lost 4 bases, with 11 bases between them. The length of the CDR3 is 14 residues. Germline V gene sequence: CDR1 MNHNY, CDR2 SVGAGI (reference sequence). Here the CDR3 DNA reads TGTGCCAGCAGTTACGGGACGGGACTCTATGGCTACACCTTC. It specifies CASSYGTGLYGYTF.

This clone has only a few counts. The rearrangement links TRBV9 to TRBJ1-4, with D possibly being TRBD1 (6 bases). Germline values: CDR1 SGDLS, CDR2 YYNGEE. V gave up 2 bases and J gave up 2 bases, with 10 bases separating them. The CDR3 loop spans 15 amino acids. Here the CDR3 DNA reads TGTGCCAGCAGCGTCCAGGGGATGACTAATGAAAAACTGTTTTTT. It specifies CASSVQGMTNEKLFF.

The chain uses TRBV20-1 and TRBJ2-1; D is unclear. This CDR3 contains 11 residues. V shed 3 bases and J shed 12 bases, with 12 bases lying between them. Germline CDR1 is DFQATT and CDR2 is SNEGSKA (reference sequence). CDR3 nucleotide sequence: TGCAGTGCTAGCCCCGGGCCGGCGCAGTTCTTC. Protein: CSASPGPAQFF.

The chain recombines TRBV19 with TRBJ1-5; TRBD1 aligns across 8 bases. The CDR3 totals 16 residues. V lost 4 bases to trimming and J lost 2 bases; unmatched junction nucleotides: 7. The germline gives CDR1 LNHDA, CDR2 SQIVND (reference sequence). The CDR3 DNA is TGTGCCAGTAGTACCTCAGGGGGCAGGGGCAATCAGCCCCAGCATTTT. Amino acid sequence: CASSTSGGRGNQPQHF.